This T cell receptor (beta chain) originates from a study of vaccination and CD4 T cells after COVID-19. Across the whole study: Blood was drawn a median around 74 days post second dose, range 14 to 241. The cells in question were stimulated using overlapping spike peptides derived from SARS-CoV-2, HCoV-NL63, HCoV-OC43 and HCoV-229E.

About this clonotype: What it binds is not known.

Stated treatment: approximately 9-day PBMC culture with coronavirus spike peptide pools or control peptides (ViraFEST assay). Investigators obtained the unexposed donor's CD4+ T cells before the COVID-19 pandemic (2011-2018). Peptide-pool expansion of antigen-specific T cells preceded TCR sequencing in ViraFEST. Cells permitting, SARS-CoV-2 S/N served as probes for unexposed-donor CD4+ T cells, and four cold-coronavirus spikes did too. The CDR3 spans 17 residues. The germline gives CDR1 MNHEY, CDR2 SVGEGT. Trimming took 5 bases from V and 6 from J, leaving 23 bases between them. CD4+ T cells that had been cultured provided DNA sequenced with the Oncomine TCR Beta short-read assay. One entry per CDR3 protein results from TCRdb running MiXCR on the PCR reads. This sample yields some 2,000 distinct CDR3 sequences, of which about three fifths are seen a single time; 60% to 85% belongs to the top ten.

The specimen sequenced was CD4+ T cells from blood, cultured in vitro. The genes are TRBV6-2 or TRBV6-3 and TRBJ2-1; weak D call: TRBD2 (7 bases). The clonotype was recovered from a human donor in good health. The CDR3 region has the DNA TGTGCCAGCAGTGTTCTCTTCTCTGGGGGGGCAGTCAATGAGCAGTTCTTC. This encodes CASSVLFSGGAVNEQFF.